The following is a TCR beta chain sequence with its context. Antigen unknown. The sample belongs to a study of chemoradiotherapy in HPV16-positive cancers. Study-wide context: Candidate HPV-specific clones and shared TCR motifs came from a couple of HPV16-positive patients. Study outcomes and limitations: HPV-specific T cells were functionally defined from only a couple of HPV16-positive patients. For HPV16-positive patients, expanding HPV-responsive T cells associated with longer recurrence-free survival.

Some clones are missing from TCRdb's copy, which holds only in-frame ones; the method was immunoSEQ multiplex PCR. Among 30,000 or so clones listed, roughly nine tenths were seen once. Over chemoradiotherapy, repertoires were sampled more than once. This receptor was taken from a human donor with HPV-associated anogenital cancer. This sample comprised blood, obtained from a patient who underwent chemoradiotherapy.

DNA of the CDR3: TGCGCCAGCAGCCCTTCTAGCGGGGGGACGTATACGCAGTATTTT. It encodes CASSPSSGGTYTQYF. J is TRBJ2-3 and V is TRBV5-1, with TRBD2 matching 11 bases. V trimming: 4 bases; J trimming: 7 bases; junction bases outside the gene matches: 8. The germline V gene encodes CDR1 SGHRS and CDR2 YFSETQ. There are 15 residues in the CDR3.